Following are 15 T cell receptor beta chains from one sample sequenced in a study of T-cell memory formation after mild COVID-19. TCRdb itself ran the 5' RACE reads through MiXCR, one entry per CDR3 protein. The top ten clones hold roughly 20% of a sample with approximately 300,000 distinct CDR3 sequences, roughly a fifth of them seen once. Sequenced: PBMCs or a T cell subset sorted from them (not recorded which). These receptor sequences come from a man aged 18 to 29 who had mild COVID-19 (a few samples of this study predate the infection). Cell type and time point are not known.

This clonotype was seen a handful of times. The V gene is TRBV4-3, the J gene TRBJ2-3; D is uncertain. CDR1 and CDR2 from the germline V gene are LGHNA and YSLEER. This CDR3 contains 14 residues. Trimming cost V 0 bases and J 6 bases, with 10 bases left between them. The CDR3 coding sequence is TGCGCCAGCAGCCAAGACCGCGCATCCGATACGCAGTATTTT. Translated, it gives CASSQDRASDTQYF.

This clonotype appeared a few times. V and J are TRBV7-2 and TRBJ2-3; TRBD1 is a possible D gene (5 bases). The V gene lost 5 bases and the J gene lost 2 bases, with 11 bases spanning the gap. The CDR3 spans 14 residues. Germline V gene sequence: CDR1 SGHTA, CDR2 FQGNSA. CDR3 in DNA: TGTGCCAGCAGCAGATGGGGCCCCACAGATACGCAGTATTTT. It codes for CASSRWGPTDTQYF.

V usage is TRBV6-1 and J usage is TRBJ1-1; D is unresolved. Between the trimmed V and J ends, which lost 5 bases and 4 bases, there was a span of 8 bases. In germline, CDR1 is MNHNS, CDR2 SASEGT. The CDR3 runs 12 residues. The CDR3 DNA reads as TGTGCCAGCAGTAGGAGAATCACTGAAGCTTTCTTT. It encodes CASSRRITEAFF.

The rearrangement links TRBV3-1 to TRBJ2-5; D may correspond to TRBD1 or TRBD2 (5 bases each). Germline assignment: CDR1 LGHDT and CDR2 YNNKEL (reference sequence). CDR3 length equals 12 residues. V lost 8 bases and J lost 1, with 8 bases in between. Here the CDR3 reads CASEGTQETQYF. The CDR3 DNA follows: TGTGCCAGCGAGGGGACCCAAGAGACCCAGTACTTC.

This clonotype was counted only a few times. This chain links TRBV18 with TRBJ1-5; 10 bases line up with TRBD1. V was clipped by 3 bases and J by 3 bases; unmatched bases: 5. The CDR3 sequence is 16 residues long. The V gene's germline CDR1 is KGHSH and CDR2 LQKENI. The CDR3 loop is CASSPGTGAANQPQHF. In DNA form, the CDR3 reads TGTGCCAGCTCACCGGGGACAGGGGCTGCCAATCAGCCCCAGCATTTT.

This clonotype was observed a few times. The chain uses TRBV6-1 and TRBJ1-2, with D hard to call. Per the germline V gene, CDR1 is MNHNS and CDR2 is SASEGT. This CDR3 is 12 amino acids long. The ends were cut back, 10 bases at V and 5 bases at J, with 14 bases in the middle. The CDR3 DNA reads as TGTGCCACCCCGGTTACCTATTATGGCTACACCTTC. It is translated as CATPVTYYGYTF.

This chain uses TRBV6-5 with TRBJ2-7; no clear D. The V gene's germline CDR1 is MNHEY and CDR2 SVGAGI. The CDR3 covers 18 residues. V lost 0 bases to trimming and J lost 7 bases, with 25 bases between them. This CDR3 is CASSYSTYGASKVSEQYF. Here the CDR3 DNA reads TGTGCCAGCAGTTACTCGACGTACGGAGCTTCGAAAGTTTCTGAGCAGTACTTC.

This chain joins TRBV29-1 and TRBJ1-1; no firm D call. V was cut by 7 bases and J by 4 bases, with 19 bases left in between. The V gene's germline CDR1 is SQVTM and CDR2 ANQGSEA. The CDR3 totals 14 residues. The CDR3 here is CSAEDLDWGTEAFF. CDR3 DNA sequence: TGCAGCGCAGAGGATTTGGATTGGGGCACTGAAGCTTTCTTT.

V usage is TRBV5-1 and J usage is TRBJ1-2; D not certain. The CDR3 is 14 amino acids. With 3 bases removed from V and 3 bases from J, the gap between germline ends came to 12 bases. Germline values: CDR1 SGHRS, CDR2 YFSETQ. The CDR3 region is CASSYATDYYGYTF. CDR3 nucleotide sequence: TGCGCCAGCAGCTATGCGACGGACTACTATGGCTACACCTTC.

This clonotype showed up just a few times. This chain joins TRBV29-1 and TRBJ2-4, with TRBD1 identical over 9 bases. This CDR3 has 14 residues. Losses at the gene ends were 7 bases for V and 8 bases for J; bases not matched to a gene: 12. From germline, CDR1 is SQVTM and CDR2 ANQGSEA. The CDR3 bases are TGCAGCGGGACGCACAGGGGGCTGGTCGACATTCAGTACTTC. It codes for CSGTHRGLVDIQYF.

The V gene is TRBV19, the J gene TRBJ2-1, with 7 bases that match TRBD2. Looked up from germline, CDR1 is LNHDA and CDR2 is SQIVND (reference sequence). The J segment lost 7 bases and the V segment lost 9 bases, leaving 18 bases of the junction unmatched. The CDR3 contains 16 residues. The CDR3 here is CASKRGTGTTLNEQFF. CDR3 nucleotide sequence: TGTGCCAGCAAGAGGGGCACCGGGACTACCTTGAATGAGCAGTTCTTC. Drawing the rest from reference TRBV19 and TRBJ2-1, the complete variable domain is DGGITQSPKYLFRKEGQNVTLSCEQNLNHDAMYWYRQDPGQGLRLIYYSQIVNDFQKGDIAEGYSVSREKKESFPLTVTSAQKNPTAFYLCASKRGTGTTLNEQFFGPGTRLTVL.

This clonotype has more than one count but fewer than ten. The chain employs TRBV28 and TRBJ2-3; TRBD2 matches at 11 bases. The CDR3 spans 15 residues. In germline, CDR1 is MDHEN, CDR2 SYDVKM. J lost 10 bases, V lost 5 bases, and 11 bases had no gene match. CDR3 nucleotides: TGTGCCAGCAGTATACTAGCGGGGGTTGTAAGTGCGCAGTATTTT. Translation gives CASSILAGVVSAQYF.

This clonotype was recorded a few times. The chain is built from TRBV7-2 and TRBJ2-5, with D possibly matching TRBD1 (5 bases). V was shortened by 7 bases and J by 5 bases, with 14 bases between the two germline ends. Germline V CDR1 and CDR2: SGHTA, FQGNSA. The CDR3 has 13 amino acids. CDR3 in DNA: TGTGCCAGCATGGGGCAGGGCGGCGAGACCCAGTACTTC. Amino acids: CASMGQGGETQYF.

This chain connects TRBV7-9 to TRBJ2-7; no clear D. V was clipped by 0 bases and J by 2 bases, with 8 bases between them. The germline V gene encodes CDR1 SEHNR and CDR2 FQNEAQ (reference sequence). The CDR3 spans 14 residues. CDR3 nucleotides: TGTGCCAGCAGCTTAGCCCGGGCCACCTACGAGCAGTACGTC. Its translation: CASSLARATYEQYV.

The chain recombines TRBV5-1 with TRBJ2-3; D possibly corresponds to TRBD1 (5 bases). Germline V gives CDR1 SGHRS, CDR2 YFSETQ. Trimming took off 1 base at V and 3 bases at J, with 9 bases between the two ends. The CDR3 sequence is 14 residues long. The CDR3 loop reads CASSLNPGTDTQYF. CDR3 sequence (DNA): TGCGCCAGCAGCTTGAATCCAGGGACAGATACGCAGTATTTT.